Listed here are 21 T cell receptor beta chains from one sample, sequenced in a study of breast tumors, draining lymph nodes, adjacent tissues. Breast cancer patients provided tissue from their axillary draining lymph nodes. TCRdb called the multiplex PCR reads again in MiXCR, with one record for every CDR3 protein. Here the sample spans about 230,000 distinct CDR3 sequences, 32% being singletons. Material: axillary lymph node tissue. The receptors stem from a female donor with breast cancer. Some clones in this sample may be carry-over from other donors' samples.

To note about this clonotype: One end of the junction is discordant with germline, which a read error may explain. The chain uses TRBV7-6 and TRBJ2-5, with 15 bases fitting TRBD2. Germline-derived CDR1 and CDR2 are SGHVS and FNYEAQ. This CDR3 has 18 amino acids. The chain's CDR3 is CASSSGLAGGGLQEAQYF. Written as DNA, the CDR3 is TGTGCCAGCAGCTCGGGACTAGCGGGAGGCGGGTTACAAGAGGCCCAGTACTTC.

This chain joins TRBV5-1 and TRBJ2-1; 13 bases line up with TRBD2. This CDR3 comprises 17 residues. The V segment lost 0 bases and the J segment 8 bases; nucleotides outside the gene matches: 8. CDR1 and CDR2 (germline): SGHRS, YFSETQ. The CDR3 DNA sequence: TGCGCCAGCAGCTTGGAGCCGGGACTAGCGGGGCGGGATGAGCAGTTCTTC. Translation gives CASSLEPGLAGRDEQFF.

In this sample, this clonotype turned up many times. The chain carries TRBV19 and TRBJ1-2, with TRBD1 identical over 8 bases. The CDR3 has 13 residues. Germline lookup yields CDR1 LNHDA and CDR2 SQIVND (reference sequence). Trimming cost V 3 bases and J 6 bases; bases outside gene matches: 3. In nucleotides, the CDR3 is TGTGCCAGTAGTATTCAGGGGGCGGATGGCTACACCTTC. It yields the protein CASSIQGADGYTF.

Comments on this clonotype: Because it lacks the conserved phenylalanine or tryptophan at the end, this CDR3 is likely a read error. This chain joins TRBV7-2 and TRBJ2-1; 12 bases line up with TRBD2. In germline, CDR1 is SGHTA, CDR2 FQGNSA. The V and J ends lost 1 base and 8 bases, in that order; junction bases with no gene match: 9. The CDR3 is 17 amino acids. CDR3 residues: CASSLEGLAGGYDEQFL. DNA of the CDR3: TGTGCCAGCAGCTTAGAAGGGCTAGCGGGAGGGTACGATGAGCAGTTCCTC.

This clonotype was recorded many times. The chain joins TRBV2 to TRBJ2-7; TRBD2 agrees at 8 bases. The germline gives CDR1 SNHLY, CDR2 FYNNEI. The CDR3 totals 17 residues. J was trimmed by 3 bases and V by 0 bases; bases with no gene match: 10. CDR3 nucleotides: TGTGCCAGCAGTGAAGCATCTGTCCAGCGGGAGCGCTACGAGCAGTACTTC. Its protein is CASSEASVQRERYEQYF.

Comments on this clonotype: Germline is not matched at one junction end, which may reflect a read error. This rearrangement joins TRBV27 to TRBJ2-1; tentatively, D is TRBD2 (6 bases). CDR1 is MNHEY and CDR2 is SMNVEV in the germline V gene (reference sequence). CDR3 length: 15 residues. CDR3 DNA sequence: TGTGCCAGCAGCCCCCCGGCGGGAACCTACAATGAGCAGCTCTTC. Encoded protein: CASSPPAGTYNEQLF.

As to this clonotype: Being one base from a much bigger clone, this may be a read error. This chain joins TRBV9 and TRBJ2-1; 15 bases are shared with TRBD2. This CDR3 has 17 amino acids. With V trimmed by 0 bases and J by 9 bases, 7 bases remained unmatched. Per germline, CDR1 SGDLS and CDR2 YYNGEE. Here the CDR3 reads CASSVVGTSGGSAEQFF. In DNA, the CDR3 is TGTGCCAGCAGCGTAGTAGGGACTAGCGGGGGGTCCGCTGAGCAGTTCTTC.

J is TRBJ2-3 and V is TRBV11-2, with a possible D match to TRBD1 (6 bases). CDR3 length: 15 residues. Trimming took off 3 bases at V and 5 bases at J, with 15 bases between the two ends. The germline V gene encodes CDR1 SGHAT and CDR2 FQNNGV. This chain's CDR3 is CASSFTGSGVDTQYF. The CDR3 coding sequence is TGTGCCAGCAGCTTTACGGGGTCAGGGGTAGATACGCAGTATTTT.

The V call is TRBV24-1, the J call TRBJ2-1; 10 bases are shared with TRBD2. Germline lookup yields CDR1 KGHDR and CDR2 SFDVKD. The CDR3 has 18 amino acids. Trimming cost V 2 bases and J 1 base; bases outside gene matches: 7. The CDR3 nucleotides are TGTGCCACCAGTGATTCAATGGGACTAGCGCGATCCTACAATGAGCAGTTCTTC. It specifies CATSDSMGLARSYNEQFF.

This clonotype was counted many times. The chain employs TRBV15 and TRBJ2-5, with TRBD2 identical over 11 bases. Germline V lookup: CDR1 LNHNV, CDR2 YYDKDF (reference sequence). The CDR3 extends over 15 amino acids. Unmatched junction bases numbered 6, after V lost 5 bases and J lost 4 bases. CDR3 sequence reads: CATSRRTSGGETQYF. The CDR3 DNA sequence: TGTGCCACCAGCCGACGAACTAGCGGGGGAGAGACCCAGTACTTC.

A word on this clonotype: A read error may account for a junction end that differs from germline. The chain employs TRBV29-1 and TRBJ2-6, with D possibly being TRBD1 or TRBD2 (5 bases each). Germline values: CDR1 SQVTM, CDR2 ANQGSEA. There are 12 residues in the CDR3. The chain's CDR3 is CSVEAGGNVLTF. The CDR3 coding sequence is TGCAGCGTTGAAGCTGGGGGCAACGTCCTGACTTTC.

This clonotype appeared many times. The V call is TRBV29-1, the J call TRBJ2-1, with 10 bases aligning to TRBD2. The CDR3 contains 14 residues. Trimming removed 4 bases from V and 4 bases from J; junction bases left unmatched: 4. CDR1 and CDR2 (germline): SQVTM, ANQGSEA. The chain's CDR3 is CSVGVAGGYNEQFF. DNA for the CDR3: TGCAGCGTTGGAGTAGCGGGAGGATACAATGAGCAGTTCTTC.

This clonotype showed up many times. This chain uses TRBV14 with TRBJ1-6; D gene unclear. This CDR3 spans 15 amino acids. Germline V gives CDR1 SGHDN, CDR2 FVKESK. V was pared by 3 bases and J by 7 bases, with 13 bases between. In nucleotides, the CDR3 is TGTGCCAGCAGCCACACCTCCTTGGGCAATTCACCCCTCCACTTT. It yields the protein CASSHTSLGNSPLHF.

This clonotype has at least ten counts. The gene calls are TRBV19 and TRBJ2-1; 11 bases are shared with TRBD2. Germline V gene sequence: CDR1 LNHDA, CDR2 SQIVND (reference sequence). The V and J ends lost 3 bases and 8 bases, in that order; junction bases with no gene match: 9. The CDR3 has 16 residues. CDR3 in DNA: TGTGCCAGTAGTATCCTTTCTACTAGCGGGAGCCATGAGCAGTTCTTC. This codes for CASSILSTSGSHEQFF.

The chain recombines TRBV6-5 with TRBJ2-7, with D possibly being TRBD1 or TRBD2 (5 bases each). Germline V gene data show CDR1 as MNHEY and CDR2 as SVGAGI. V was clipped by 6 bases and J by 2 bases, with 11 bases between them. The CDR3 loop spans 13 amino acids. For the CDR3, the DNA is TGTGCCAGCAGCCGGGGCGGAACCTACGAGCAGTACTTC. Translating it yields CASSRGGTYEQYF.

The chain combines TRBV19 with TRBJ1-5; no reliable D call. The CDR3 consists of 16 residues. The germline V gene encodes CDR1 LNHDA and CDR2 SQIVND (reference sequence). V gave up 5 bases and J gave up 0 bases, with 14 bases separating them. CDR3 protein: CASSFRTAVSNQPQHF. The CDR3 DNA is TGTGCCAGTAGTTTCCGGACGGCAGTTAGCAATCAGCCCCAGCATTTT.

About this clonotype itself: This clone may be a read error of a much larger clone one base away. This chain joins TRBV6-1 and TRBJ1-2, with D possibly being TRBD1 (5 bases). Trimming left V 6 bases short and J 12 bases short, with 23 bases between. Germline V lookup: CDR1 MNHNS, CDR2 SASEGT. This CDR3 comprises 14 residues. DNA of the CDR3: TGTGCCAGCAGCTTTGGGCTCGCCCGGGGCGGCCACACCTTC. Its protein product is CASSFGLARGGHTF.

There are many counts of this clonotype. This chain uses TRBV2 with TRBJ1-6, with D perhaps TRBD1 (5 bases). The V end lost 7 bases, the J end lost 3 bases, and 13 bases lay between the germline ends. CDR1 and CDR2 from the germline V gene are SNHLY and FYNNEI. The CDR3 has 15 amino acids. The CDR3 DNA is TGTGCCAGCACTACCGGGGACGGCTATAATTCACCCCTCCACTTT. It specifies CASTTGDGYNSPLHF. Full variable domain (missing parts from reference TRBV2 and TRBJ1-6): EPEVTQTPSHQVTQMGQEVILRCVPISNHLYFYWYRQILGQKVEFLVSFYNNEISEKSEIFDDQFSVERPDGSNFTLKIRSTKLEDSAMYFCASTTGDGYNSPLHFGNGTRLTVT.

This clonotype was observed at least ten times. The chain uses TRBV10-3 and TRBJ1-3; D gene uncertain. From germline, CDR1 is ENHRY and CDR2 SYGVKD. V lost 6 bases, J lost 0 bases, and 9 bases lay in between. The CDR3 contains 14 residues. The CDR3 sequence is CAIRISGSGNTIYF. CDR3 sequence (DNA): TGTGCCATCAGGATCAGTGGCTCTGGAAACACCATATATTTT.

J is TRBJ2-2 and V is TRBV30, with 8 nucleotides matching TRBD2. Germline V gives CDR1 GTSNPN, CDR2 SVGIG (reference sequence). J gave up 6 bases and V 2 bases, and 5 bases lay outside the gene matches. The CDR3 length is 14 residues. The CDR3 bases are TGTGCCTGGAGTTCATCTAGCGGGTCCGGGGAGCTGTTTTTT. Translation: CAWSSSSGSGELFF. Combining the CDR3 with reference TRBV30 and TRBJ2-2 gives the whole variable domain SQTIHQWPATLVQPVGSPLSLECTVEGTSNPNLYWYRQAAGRGLQLLFYSVGIGQISSEVPQNLSASRPQDRQFILSSKKLLLSDSGFYLCAWSSSSGSGELFFGEGSRLTVL.

Many counts were recorded for this clonotype. V gene TRBV3-1 combines with J gene TRBJ2-2; maybe TRBD1 (5 bases). The CDR3 runs to 13 residues. V was shortened by 4 bases and J by 15 bases, with 18 bases between the two germline ends. Germline V CDR1 and CDR2: LGHDT, YNNKEL (reference sequence). The CDR3 DNA follows: TGTGCCAGCAGCCTTGGGCGTGGGGCTAGGATGTTTTTT. This codes for CASSLGRGARMFF.